This TCR beta chain emerged from a study of cytomegalovirus exposure and HLA in healthy donors. The PCR had 60 Vbeta and 13 Jbeta primers. Profiling relied on immunoSEQ multiplex PCR, and the TCRdb table lists in-frame clones only, not all of them. The sample consists of hundreds of thousands of clones, 75% to 80% of them appearing once. CDR1 is MNHEY, CDR2 SMNVEV, per germline (reference sequence). With 1 base clipped from V and 2 bases from J, the junction kept 3 bases outside the gene matches. The CDR3 is 16 amino acids. The specimen sequenced was PBMCs. This rearrangement joins TRBV27 to TRBJ1-4; TRBD1 matches 8 bases. The sequence came from a male donor in good health and CMV-seronegative. DNA of the CDR3: TGTGCCAGCAGTTTATTCCAGGGGGCGACTAATGAAAAACTGTTTTTT. Translated, it gives CASSLFQGATNEKLFF. Based on the CDR3 plus reference TRBV27 and TRBJ1-4, the full variable domain is EAQVTQNPRYLITVTGKKLTVTCSQNMNHEYMSWYRQDPGLGLRQIYYSMNVEVTDKGDVPEGYKVSRKEKRNFPLILESPSPNQTSLYFCASSLFQGATNEKLFFGSGTQLSVL.